This T cell receptor (beta chain) is from a study of technical replicates of blood from several donors. The V end lost 5 bases, the J end lost 4 bases, and 22 bases lay between the germline ends. The CDR3 loop spans 17 amino acids. From germline, CDR1 is MNHEY and CDR2 SMNVEV (reference sequence). Assay: immunoSEQ multiplex PCR; the TCRdb copy retains only in-frame clones and omits some. The table shows more than 60,000 clones, with 90% to 95% occurring only once. This rearrangement joins TRBV27 to TRBJ2-3, with D possibly TRBD2 on 6 matching bases. The receptor was derived from a human donor in good health. Sequencing was performed on T cells isolated from PBMCs. The CDR3 sequence: CASSQVLRETGPDTQYF. For the CDR3, the DNA is TGTGCCAGCAGTCAAGTCTTACGGGAGACGGGCCCAGATACGCAGTATTTT.